The entry below describes one T cell receptor beta chain. The entry originates in a study of blood T cell repertoires in COVID-19. V dropped 3 bases and J dropped 4; count of bases not matched to a gene: 7. This CDR3 has 16 amino acids. CDR1 and CDR2 from the germline V gene are PRHDT and FYEKMQ (reference sequence). Libraries were prepared by immunoSEQ multiplex PCR; TCRdb keeps only in-frame clonotypes and omits some of them. The data show 100,000 to 150,000 clones, about 84% seen once. This TCR derives from a man in his 60s with acute or convalescent COVID-19. The chain is built from TRBV13 and TRBJ2-2, with 8 bases that match TRBD2. Sequenced: peripheral blood. CDR3 region: CASSLGAGVSTGELFF. The CDR3 region has the DNA TGTGCCAGCAGCTTGGGAGCGGGAGTAAGCACCGGGGAGCTGTTTTTT.